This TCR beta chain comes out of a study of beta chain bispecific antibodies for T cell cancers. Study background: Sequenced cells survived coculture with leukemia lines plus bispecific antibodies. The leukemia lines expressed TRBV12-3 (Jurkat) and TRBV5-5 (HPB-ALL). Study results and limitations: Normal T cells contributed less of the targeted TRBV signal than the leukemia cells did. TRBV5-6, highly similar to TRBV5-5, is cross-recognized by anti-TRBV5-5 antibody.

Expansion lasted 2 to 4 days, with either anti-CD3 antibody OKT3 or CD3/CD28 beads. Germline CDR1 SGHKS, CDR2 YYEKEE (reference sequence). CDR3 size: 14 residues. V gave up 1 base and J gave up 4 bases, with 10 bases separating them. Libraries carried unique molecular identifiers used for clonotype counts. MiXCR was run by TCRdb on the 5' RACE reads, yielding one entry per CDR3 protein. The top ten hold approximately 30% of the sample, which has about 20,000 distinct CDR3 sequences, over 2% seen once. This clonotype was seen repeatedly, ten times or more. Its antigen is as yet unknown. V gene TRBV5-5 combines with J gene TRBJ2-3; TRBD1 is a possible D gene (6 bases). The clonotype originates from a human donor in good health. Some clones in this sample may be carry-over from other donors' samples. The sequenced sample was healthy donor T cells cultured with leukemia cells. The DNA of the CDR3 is TGTGCCAGCAGCTTGACAGGGAAAGCAGATACGCAGTATTTT. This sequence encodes CASSLTGKADTQYF.